The 28 T cell receptor beta chains below all came from one sample that was sequenced in a study of cytomegalovirus exposure and HLA in healthy donors. Profiled with immunoSEQ multiplex PCR; TCRdb holds only in-frame clones, not every one. The repertoire holds around 140,000 clones, with around 86% as singletons. Input material: PBMCs. These receptors were collected from a man aged 18 to 29 in good health and CMV-seropositive.

V usage is TRBV6-1 and J usage is TRBJ1-3; D possibly corresponds to TRBD1 (6 bases). Trimming cost V 6 bases and J 0 bases, with 12 bases left between them. The CDR3 length is 15 residues. The germline V gene has CDR1 MNHNS and CDR2 SASEGT. CDR3 sequence: CASRLGQLSGNTIYF. CDR3 bases: TGTGCCAGCAGGCTTGGACAGCTCTCTGGAAACACCATATATTTT.

The chain's CDR3 is CASSFSLTETYGYTF. In DNA, the CDR3 is TGTGCCAGCAGCTTCAGCTTGACAGAGACCTATGGCTACACCTTC. This chain connects TRBV7-9 to TRBJ1-2, with D possibly matching TRBD1 (5 bases). The CDR3 totals 15 residues. Germline loops: CDR1 SEHNR, CDR2 FQNEAQ (reference sequence). V was shortened by 3 bases and J by 4 bases, with 15 bases between the two germline ends.

The rearrangement uses TRBV10-3 and TRBJ1-3; 12 nucleotides agree with TRBD1. The germline CDR1 and CDR2 sequences are ENHRY and SYGVKD. V shed 3 bases and J 1 base; nucleotides not matched to a gene: 10. The CDR3 is made up of 19 amino acids. The CDR3 sequence is CAISDPTAGQGASGNTIYF. The DNA for the CDR3 is TGTGCCATCAGTGACCCCACGGCGGGACAGGGGGCTTCTGGAAACACCATATATTTT.

The chain links TRBV14 to TRBJ2-7; tentative D call: TRBD1 (5 bases). In germline, CDR1 is SGHDN, CDR2 FVKESK. The CDR3 length is 14 residues. V shed 5 bases and J shed 3 bases, with 14 bases lying between them. CDR3 DNA sequence: TGTGCCAGCAGCAGACAGCCTTACCTCTACGAGCAGTACTTC. Encoded protein: CASSRQPYLYEQYF. Combining the CDR3 with reference TRBV14 and TRBJ2-7 gives the whole variable domain EAGVTQFPSHSVIEKGQTVTLRCDPISGHDNLYWYRRVMGKEIKFLLHFVKESKQDESGMPNNRFLAERTGGTYSTLKVQPAELEDSGVYFCASSRQPYLYEQYFGPGTRLTVT.

The rearrangement links TRBV27 to TRBJ2-7; 9 bases are a match to TRBD2. V lost 1 base and J lost 5; bases outside the gene matches: 9. The CDR3 runs to 16 residues. Germline CDR1 MNHEY, CDR2 SMNVEV (reference sequence). The DNA of the CDR3 is TGTGCCAGCAGTTTATGGGGGGCTAGCGGGATCGACGAGCAGTACTTC. Protein sequence: CASSLWGASGIDEQYF.

V usage is TRBV4-1 and J usage is TRBJ2-7; D gene ambiguous. Germline V lookup: CDR1 MGHRA, CDR2 YSYEKL. The CDR3 consists of 15 residues. The V end lost 0 bases, the J end lost 1 base, and 10 bases lay between the germline ends. CDR3 in amino acids: CASSQEPTISYEQYF. CDR3 DNA sequence: TGCGCCAGCAGCCAAGAGCCTACTATATCCTACGAGCAGTACTTC.

This chain links TRBV19 with TRBJ1-2; 8 bases are shared with TRBD1. CDR3 length: 15 residues. Germline assignment: CDR1 LNHDA and CDR2 SQIVND (reference sequence). V shed 5 bases and J 5 bases; nucleotides not matched to a gene: 10. The CDR3 DNA reads TGTGCCAGTAGTGTCGGACCAGGGGGCGCATATGGCTACACCTTC. Residues: CASSVGPGGAYGYTF. Full variable domain (missing parts from reference TRBV19 and TRBJ1-2): DGGITQSPKYLFRKEGQNVTLSCEQNLNHDAMYWYRQDPGQGLRLIYYSQIVNDFQKGDIAEGYSVSREKKESFPLTVTSAQKNPTAFYLCASSVGPGGAYGYTFGSGTRLTVV.

The table lists this clone with a count of one. The rearrangement links TRBV4-1 to TRBJ2-2; a possible D gene is TRBD1 (6 bases). The ends were cut back, 3 bases at V and 1 base at J, with 15 bases in the middle. Germline-derived CDR1 and CDR2 are MGHRA and YSYEKL. CDR3 length: 17 residues. CDR3 sequence reads: CASSQEAGAVNTGELFF. DNA of the CDR3: TGCGCCAGCAGCCAGGAAGCAGGGGCAGTGAACACCGGGGAGCTGTTTTTT.

The chain links TRBV27 to TRBJ1-2; TRBD1 agrees at 7 bases. CDR1 is MNHEY, CDR2 SMNVEV, per germline (reference sequence). Trimming cost V 8 bases and J 5 bases; bases outside gene matches: 8. The CDR3 runs 13 residues. The CDR3 nucleotides read TGTGCCAGCGGCCCGGGACAGCTTTATGGCTACACCTTC. Amino acids: CASGPGQLYGYTF.

The chain employs TRBV7-9 and TRBJ2-7; 9 bases match TRBD1. This CDR3 is 17 amino acids long. The V segment lost 7 bases and the J segment 0 bases; nucleotides outside the gene matches: 13. Germline loops: CDR1 SEHNR, CDR2 FQNEAQ (reference sequence). CDR3 coding DNA: TGTGCCAGCACTGTTGTCCCGGGACAGGGTTCCTCCTACGAGCAGTACTTC. It translates to CASTVVPGQGSSYEQYF. Drawing the rest from reference TRBV7-9 and TRBJ2-7, the complete variable domain is DTGVSQNPRHKITKRGQNVTFRCDPISEHNRLYWYRQTLGQGPEFLTYFQNEAQLEKSRLLSDRFSAERPKGSFSTLEIQRTEQGDSAMYLCASTVVPGQGSSYEQYFGPGTRLTVT.

This sequence joins TRBV28 and TRBJ2-1; D remains ambiguous. The CDR3 spans 14 residues. Trimming took 7 bases from V and 4 from J, leaving 14 bases between them. The V gene's germline CDR1 is MDHEN and CDR2 SYDVKM. CDR3 amino acids: CASTAVPLYNEQFF. DNA for the CDR3: TGTGCCAGCACGGCGGTACCTTTGTACAATGAGCAGTTCTTC.

This chain links TRBV29-1 with TRBJ1-2, with D perhaps TRBD1 (6 bases). The CDR3 is made up of 13 amino acids. Germline-derived CDR1 and CDR2 are SQVTM and ANQGSEA. Trimming took 6 bases from V and 0 from J, leaving 11 bases between them. The DNA for the CDR3 is TGCAGCGTGTACAGGGATACTAACTATGGCTACACCTTC. Translated, it gives CSVYRDTNYGYTF.

This clone was seen just once. V gene TRBV6-1 combines with J gene TRBJ2-3; perhaps TRBD2 as D (5 bases). The germline V gene has CDR1 MNHNS and CDR2 SASEGT. V was cut by 1 base and J by 0 bases, with 5 bases left in between. This CDR3 contains 14 residues. CDR3 protein: CASSEVASTDTQYF. The CDR3 coding sequence is TGTGCCAGCAGTGAAGTAGCGAGCACAGATACGCAGTATTTT.

This clone occurred many times. The genes are TRBV2 and TRBJ2-2; D is ambiguous. This CDR3 spans 15 amino acids. The germline V and J ends were trimmed by 2 bases and 3 bases, with 10 bases remaining between them. Per the germline V gene, CDR1 is SNHLY and CDR2 is FYNNEI. The chain's CDR3 is CASSEYRVDTGELFF. CDR3 in DNA: TGTGCCAGCAGTGAATACCGGGTTGACACCGGGGAGCTGTTTTTT.

This clone was observed a single time. V is TRBV29-1 and J is TRBJ1-1, with D perhaps matching TRBD1 (5 bases). Trimming left V 3 bases short and J 5 bases short, with 13 bases between. The CDR3 runs 13 residues. Germline lookup yields CDR1 SQVTM and CDR2 ANQGSEA. Here the CDR3 DNA reads TGCAGCGTTGAGGCGTCCAAGGGGACTGAAGCTTTCTTT. Translating it yields CSVEASKGTEAFF. Based on the CDR3 plus reference TRBV29-1 and TRBJ1-1, the full variable domain is SAVISQKPSRDICQRGTSLTIQCQVDSQVTMMFWYRQQPGQSLTLIATANQGSEATYESGFVIDKFPISRPNLTFSTLTVSNMSPEDSSIYLCSVEASKGTEAFFGQGTRLTVV.

Remarks on this clone: The germline gene is not matched at one end of the junction; a read error may be the cause. J is TRBJ2-2 and V is TRBV7-7; the D gene is possibly TRBD1 (6 bases). In germline, CDR1 is SSHAT, CDR2 FNYEAQ (reference sequence). This CDR3 region has 16 residues. DNA for the CDR3: TGTGCTAGCAGCTCCGGTCCCTCGAGGGGGAGCGGGGAGCTGTTTTTT. Amino acids: CASSSGPSRGSGELFF.

V is TRBV6-5 and J is TRBJ1-5; tentatively, D is TRBD1 (6 bases). Germline lookup yields CDR1 MNHEY and CDR2 SVGAGI. The CDR3 is 13 residues long. V was shortened by 7 bases and J by 6 bases, with 13 bases between the two germline ends. The CDR3 DNA reads as TGTGCCAGCAAACAGGGAGTGAGTCAGCCCCAGCATTTT. As protein: CASKQGVSQPQHF.

The gene calls are TRBV19 and TRBJ1-4; D perhaps matches TRBD1 (6 bases). Trimming took 6 bases from V and 7 from J, leaving 18 bases between them. Looked up from germline, CDR1 is LNHDA and CDR2 is SQIVND (reference sequence). The CDR3 extends over 15 amino acids. In nucleotides, the CDR3 is TGTGCCAGTAGCCTAATCCAGGGGTTTGGTGAAAAACTGTTTTTT. This encodes CASSLIQGFGEKLFF.

The V call is TRBV5-4, the J call TRBJ1-1; D remains ambiguous. Per germline, CDR1 SGHNT and CDR2 YYREEE (reference sequence). V lost 4 bases, J lost 3 bases, and 19 bases lay in between. CDR3 size: 16 residues. The CDR3 loop is CASSTEAWSWDTEAFF. DNA for the CDR3: TGTGCCAGCAGCACCGAGGCGTGGAGCTGGGACACTGAAGCTTTCTTT.

The chain recombines TRBV9 with TRBJ2-3; no clear D gene. CDR1 and CDR2 (germline): SGDLS, YYNGEE. Trimming cost V 4 bases and J 0 bases, with 9 bases left between them. CDR3 size: 14 residues. This CDR3 is CASSPQVSTDTQYF. The CDR3 nucleotides are TGTGCCAGCAGCCCCCAGGTGAGCACAGATACGCAGTATTTT.

The V and J genes are TRBV7-9 and TRBJ1-2, with TRBD1 as a possible D gene (6 bases). This CDR3 region has 15 residues. Germline assignment: CDR1 SEHNR and CDR2 FQNEAQ (reference sequence). V was clipped by 4 bases and J by 4 bases, with 16 bases between them. CDR3 region: CASSSPRTAVYGYTF. The CDR3 nucleotides are TGTGCCAGCAGCTCCCCCCGGACAGCCGTCTATGGCTACACCTTC. The variable domain in full, with the rest retrieved from reference TRBV7-9 and TRBJ1-2, is DTGVSQNPRHKITKRGQNVTFRCDPISEHNRLYWYRQTLGQGPEFLTYFQNEAQLEKSRLLSDRFSAERPKGSFSTLEIQRTEQGDSAMYLCASSSPRTAVYGYTFGSGTRLTVV.

The chain recombines TRBV6-5 with TRBJ1-2; 10 bases match TRBD1. Germline trimming cut 6 bases from V and 8 bases from J; bases unmatched to any gene: 9. This CDR3 is built from 14 residues. Germline V gene lookup returns CDR1 MNHEY and CDR2 SVGAGI. The CDR3 nucleotides read TGTGCCAGCAGGACAGGGGGCGCAGTTCGAGGCTACACCTTC. As protein: CASRTGGAVRGYTF.

This rearrangement joins TRBV2 to TRBJ2-7; TRBD1 is a possible D gene (6 bases). The length of the CDR3 is 15 residues. Deletions cut 10 bases from V and 0 bases from J, with 19 bases between. Germline CDR1 reads SNHLY; CDR2 reads FYNNEI. In DNA, the CDR3 is TGTGCCACCATCGGACAGAACGATATCTCCTACGAGCAGTACTTC. Its protein product is CATIGQNDISYEQYF.

The chain combines TRBV2 with TRBJ1-4, with 7 bases matching TRBD1. V lost 4 bases to trimming and J lost 8 bases; unmatched junction nucleotides: 10. The CDR3 totals 15 residues. Germline CDR1 is SNHLY and CDR2 is FYNNEI. CDR3 loop: CASSVGTAMAEKLFF. The CDR3 coding sequence is TGTGCCAGCAGTGTAGGGACAGCGATGGCCGAAAAACTGTTTTTT.

This clone appeared a single time. The gene calls are TRBV29-1 and TRBJ1-2; a possible D gene is TRBD1 (6 bases). There are 11 residues in the CDR3. Germline V gene data show CDR1 as SQVTM and CDR2 as ANQGSEA. Deletions cut 6 bases from V and 7 bases from J, with 12 bases between. The CDR3 DNA follows: TGCAGCGTCCCGGGGGGCGGTGGCTACACCTTC. Translation gives CSVPGGGGYTF.

V and J are TRBV29-1 and TRBJ2-1; no firm D call. The CDR3 spans 12 residues. Per germline, CDR1 SQVTM and CDR2 ANQGSEA. V shed 4 bases and J shed 7 bases, with 11 bases lying between them. The CDR3 nucleotides are TGCAGCGTTGTACCCCCTAGGAATGAGCAGTTCTTC. Translation gives CSVVPPRNEQFF.

V is TRBV5-1 and J is TRBJ1-1; D is unclear. Trimming removed 1 base at V and 1 base at J, with 8 bases between. Germline CDR1 SGHRS, CDR2 YFSETQ. The CDR3 extends over 14 amino acids. Written as DNA, the CDR3 is TGCGCCAGCAGCTTGCTATGGTCGAACACTGAAGCTTTCTTT. The encoded protein is CASSLLWSNTEAFF.

This chain uses TRBV7-6 with TRBJ2-5, with TRBD1 identical over 9 bases. With 5 bases clipped from V and 2 bases from J, the junction kept 3 bases outside the gene matches. The CDR3 has 14 residues. CDR1 SGHVS and CDR2 FNYEAQ come from the germline V gene. CDR3 region: CASSLGTGQETQYF. CDR3 DNA sequence: TGTGCCAGCAGCCTAGGGACAGGGCAAGAGACCCAGTACTTC. Looking up the rest from reference TRBV7-6 and TRBJ2-5 gives the full variable domain: GAGVSQSPRYKVTKRGQDVALRCDPISGHVSLYWYRQALGQGPEFLTYFNYEAQQDKSGLPNDRFSAERPEGSISTLTIQRTEQRDSAMYRCASSLGTGQETQYFGPGTRLLVL.